A single sample is the source of the 10 T cell receptor beta chains below, sequenced in a study of T cells in Graves' hyperthyroidism and ophthalmopathy. RNA transcripts served as the template for amplifying TCR beta CDR3 regions. The HTBI primer set was used in a first-round RT-PCR of the TCR CDR3. TCRdb fed the multiplex PCR reads into MiXCR, producing one record per CDR3 protein. This table holds a few hundred thousand distinct CDR3 sequences, 15% to 17% found once. The sample comprised blood. The receptors derive from a woman aged 25 to 45 with Graves' hyperthyroidism.

There are a few counts of this clonotype. This chain connects TRBV4-2 to TRBJ2-7; D is possibly TRBD2 (5 bases). The CDR3 totals 14 residues. Per the germline V gene, CDR1 is LGHNA and CDR2 is YNFKEQ. V lost 5 bases, J lost 3 bases, and 14 bases lay in between. CDR3 coding DNA: TGTGCCAGCAGCACCCAAATTGGAGGCTACGAGCAGTACTTC. Protein: CASSTQIGGYEQYF.

This clonotype has more than one count but fewer than ten. The rearrangement links TRBV19 to TRBJ2-1, with D hard to call. The V gene's germline CDR1 is LNHDA and CDR2 SQIVND (reference sequence). The V and J ends lost 3 bases and 8 bases respectively, with 2 bases between them. The CDR3 runs 10 residues. CDR3 sequence (DNA): TGTGCCAGTAGTATGGATGAGCAGTTCTTC. Its translation is CASSMDEQFF. The full variable domain, completed using reference TRBV19 and TRBJ2-1, is DGGITQSPKYLFRKEGQNVTLSCEQNLNHDAMYWYRQDPGQGLRLIYYSQIVNDFQKGDIAEGYSVSREKKESFPLTVTSAQKNPTAFYLCASSMDEQFFGPGTRLTVL.

This clonotype was counted many times. The V and J genes are TRBV28 and TRBJ1-2, with 7 bases identical to TRBD1. The V gene end was trimmed by 3 bases and the J gene end by 4 bases; junction bases not matched to a gene: 8. Germline lookup yields CDR1 MDHEN and CDR2 SYDVKM. The CDR3 is made up of 15 amino acids. CDR3 in DNA: TGTGCCAGCAGTTTGGGACAGTGGGGGGCCTATGGCTACACCTTC. Protein product: CASSLGQWGAYGYTF.

This clonotype occurred many times. The gene calls are TRBV15 and TRBJ2-1; possibly TRBD1 for D (6 bases). The CDR3 has 15 residues. Trimming removed 5 bases from V and 3 bases from J, with 14 bases in between. Germline V gene data show CDR1 as LNHNV and CDR2 as YYDKDF (reference sequence). CDR3 residues: CATSSHREFYNEQFF. The DNA for the CDR3 is TGTGCCACCAGCTCCCACAGGGAATTCTACAATGAGCAGTTCTTC.

This clonotype was seen a handful of times. The CDR3, as DNA: TGTGCCAGCAGAACCCTCGCTTCCGGAGGGACAGGGGTTGAAGCTTTCTTT. Residues: CASRTLASGGTGVEAFF. The chain recombines TRBV27 with TRBJ1-1, with 10 bases aligning to TRBD1. The germline V gene encodes CDR1 MNHEY and CDR2 SMNVEV (reference sequence). This CDR3 spans 17 amino acids. Germline trimming cut 6 bases from V and 7 bases from J; bases unmatched to any gene: 17.

V and J are TRBV5-6 and TRBJ1-2; D not certain. Germline values: CDR1 SGHDT, CDR2 YYEEEE. Trimming shortened V by 4 bases and J by 7 bases, and 14 bases separated the two germline ends. The CDR3 is 13 amino acids. CDR3 coding DNA: TGTGCCAGCAGCACGGCTGGGAGCCTTGGCTACACCTTC. Its protein is CASSTAGSLGYTF.

This chain connects TRBV19 to TRBJ2-3; 8 nucleotides line up with TRBD1. CDR3 length: 16 residues. Germline lookup yields CDR1 LNHDA and CDR2 SQIVND (reference sequence). J gave up 0 bases and V 7 bases, and 9 bases lay outside the gene matches. DNA for the CDR3: TGTGCCAGTACTTACGGGACAGGTTCTAGCACAGATACGCAGTATTTT. This gives the protein CASTYGTGSSTDTQYF.

The sample holds many counts of this clonotype. The chain carries TRBV12-3 or TRBV12-4 and TRBJ2-5; TRBD1 might be the D (6 bases). The CDR3 covers 14 residues. The V end was cut by 6 bases, the J end by 4 bases, with 15 bases between. CDR3 protein: CASRPGTSRETQYF. The DNA of the CDR3 is TGTGCCAGCAGACCCGGGACAAGTAGAGAGACCCAGTACTTC.

This clonotype was seen a handful of times. The rearrangement uses TRBV6-2 or TRBV6-3 and TRBJ2-1, with 7 bases identical to TRBD2. CDR1 and CDR2 (germline): MNHEY, SVGEGT. The CDR3 runs 15 residues. V shed 2 bases, J shed 5 bases, and the junction held 6 bases outside the gene matches. The CDR3 nucleotides read TGTGCCAGCAGTTACATCGGGAGGCCGGACAATGAGCAGTTCTTC. Translated: CASSYIGRPDNEQFF.

This clonotype was recorded many times. The chain recombines TRBV20-1 with TRBJ2-1; 9 nucleotides line up with TRBD2. The germline CDR1 and CDR2 sequences are DFQATT and SNEGSKA (reference sequence). Trimming removed 5 bases from V and 6 bases from J; junction bases left unmatched: 8. CDR3 length: 14 amino acids. The CDR3 spells CSALSGSRGNEQFF. DNA of the CDR3: TGCAGTGCTCTTAGCGGGAGTAGGGGCAATGAGCAGTTCTTC.